These T cell receptor beta chains were read from a single sample in a study of blood T cell repertoires in COVID-19. The repertoire was sequenced with immunoSEQ multiplex PCR; TCRdb's copy has only in-frame clones and lacks some. Among over 450,000 clones listed, 89% were seen once. Sequencing used peripheral blood. Receptors were obtained from a man aged 18 to 30 with COVID-19, enrolled during active disease. CDR3s include the opening cysteine and the closing phenylalanine or tryptophan. Each record gives: D gene, V gene, clone size, J gene, CDR3 DNA, CDR3 protein. The D gene is left open where the match is weak. Size is omitted from some rows. Given values are once, few, many or a class for expanded clones.

D: TRBD2
V: TRBV7-7
size: once
J: TRBJ2-1
DNA: TGTGCTAGCAGCTTAAGCGGACTAGACAATGAGCAGTTCTTC
CDR3: CASSLSGLDNEQFF

D: NA
V: TRBV3-1/TRBV3-2
size: NA
J: TRBJ2-7
DNA: TGTGCCAGCAGCCAAGATCCCACCAAGGAGGGGACAGTCTCCTACGAGCAGTACTTC
CDR3: CASSQDPTKEGTVSYEQYF

D: NA
V: TRBV4-2
size: few
J: TRBJ2-7
DNA: TGTGCCAGCAGCCAAGCACAGGGTAATCACGAGCAGTACTTC
CDR3: CASSQAQGNHEQYF

D: NA
V: TRBV11-3
size: NA
J: TRBJ2-4
DNA: TGTGCCAGCTACTACTACAGGGTGGCCAAAAACATTCAGTACTTC
CDR3: CASYYYRVAKNIQYF

D: NA
V: TRBV6-1
size: NA
J: TRBJ2-2
DNA: TGTGCCAGCAGTGAAGCTCTTTTAGTCGGGGAGCTGTTTTTT
CDR3: CASSEALLVGELFF

D: NA
V: TRBV24-1
size: once
J: TRBJ2-2
DNA: TGTGCCACCAGTGATTTACCTGGGACTCATCGCGGCACCGGGGAGCTGTTTTTT
CDR3: CATSDLPGTHRGTGELFF

D: TRBD2
V: TRBV19
size: NA
J: TRBJ2-5
DNA: TGTGCCAGTAGTAGGGGGACTAGCGGGAGGTCAGAGACCCAGTACTTC
CDR3: CASSRGTSGRSETQYF

D: NA
V: TRBV27
size: NA
J: TRBJ2-2
DNA: TGTGCCAGCAGTTTGGGGGCGGGCTGGACCGGGGAGCTGTTTTTT
CDR3: CASSLGAGWTGELFF

D: NA
V: TRBV19
size: NA
J: TRBJ2-4
DNA: TGTGCCAGTAGTATCTCCCTAGCCAAAAACATTCAGTACTTC
CDR3: CASSISLAKNIQYF

D: NA
V: TRBV7-5
size: NA
J: TRBJ1-5
DNA: TGTGTCAGAAGTTCCCAGGGGGCTCATCAGCCCCAGCATTTT
CDR3: CVRSSQGAHQPQHF

D: NA
V: TRBV11-3
size: NA
J: TRBJ1-1
DNA: TGTGCCAGCAGCTTAGGGCGGAGTGAAGCTTTCTTT
CDR3: CASSLGRSEAFF

D: TRBD2
V: TRBV3-1/TRBV3-2
size: NA
J: TRBJ2-7
DNA: TGTGCCAGCAGCCTAACGGGGGGGCTCACCTACGAGCAGTACTTC
CDR3: CASSLTGGLTYEQYF

D: TRBD2
V: TRBV14
size: NA
J: TRBJ2-5
DNA: TGTGCCAGCAGCCAGGGGACTAGGTCCCAGTACTTC
CDR3: CASSQGTRSQYF

D: NA
V: TRBV5-6
size: few
J: TRBJ2-7
DNA: TGTGCCAGCACCAGGGGGACTGTAGTCTACGAGCAGTACTTC
CDR3: CASTRGTVVYEQYF

D: TRBD1
V: TRBV7-8
size: NA
J: TRBJ2-2
DNA: TGTGCCAGCAGGACAGGGAACTTAAACACCGGGGAGCTGTTTTTT
CDR3: CASRTGNLNTGELFF

D: TRBD2
V: TRBV7-9
size: NA
J: TRBJ2-1
DNA: TGTGCCAGCAGCTCCTCGGGACTATCTGAGCAGTTCTTC
CDR3: CASSSSGLSEQFF

D: NA
V: TRBV5-1
size: NA
J: TRBJ1-1
DNA: TGCGCCAGCAGCTCCCAGAACACTGAAGCTTTCTTT
CDR3: CASSSQNTEAFF

D: TRBD2
V: TRBV19
size: once
J: TRBJ2-7
DNA: TGTGCCAGTAGTGGAGGGCAGACTAGCGGGTTTTCCGAGCAGTACTTC
CDR3: CASSGGQTSGFSEQYF

D: NA
V: TRBV29-1
size: once
J: TRBJ2-4
DNA: TGCAGCGTTGCCCAGACAAACCGATGGGACATTCAGTACTTC
CDR3: CSVAQTNRWDIQYF

D: NA
V: TRBV15
size: NA
J: TRBJ2-3
DNA: TGTGCCACCAGCAGCTGTTTAGGATGTGGCAGGGGGGTCTGGGATACGCAGTATTTT
CDR3: CATSSCLGCGRGVWDTQYF

D: NA
V: TRBV4-1
size: once
J: TRBJ2-7
DNA: TGCGCCAGCTTAGGGACTGAATTCTCCTACGAGCAGTACTTC
CDR3: CASLGTEFSYEQYF

D: TRBD2
V: TRBV5-6
size: NA
J: TRBJ2-3
DNA: TGTGCCAGCAGCTTGGCTGGTAGCGGGGGACCCGATACGCAGTATTTT
CDR3: CASSLAGSGGPDTQYF

D: NA
V: TRBV27
size: NA
J: TRBJ2-3
DNA: TGTGCCAGCAGGTGGACTATCACAGATACGCAGTATTTT
CDR3: CASRWTITDTQYF

D: NA
V: TRBV21-1
size: once
J: TRBJ2-7
DNA: TGTGCCAGCAGCAAAGAACGAGAACCCTACGAGCAGTACTTC
CDR3: CASSKEREPYEQYF

D: NA
V: TRBV5-5
size: NA
J: TRBJ2-7
DNA: TGTGCCAGCAGCCCGTGGGTGCGGGATGGTTACGAGCAGTACTTC
CDR3: CASSPWVRDGYEQYF

D: TRBD2
V: TRBV7-9
size: NA
J: TRBJ2-2
DNA: TGTGCCAGCAGCGTCCCTAGCGGGGGGGCCGGGGAGCTGTTTTTT
CDR3: CASSVPSGGAGELFF

D: TRBD1
V: TRBV2
size: NA
J: TRBJ1-5
DNA: TGTGCCAGCAGTGCTCCGGGACAGGGGGCGGGAAATCAGCCCCAGCATTTT
CDR3: CASSAPGQGAGNQPQHF

D: TRBD1
V: TRBV5-1
size: NA
J: TRBJ2-7
DNA: TGCGCCAGCAGCTTAGGACAGGGGCCAGAGCAGTACTTC
CDR3: CASSLGQGPEQYF

D: NA
V: TRBV14
size: once
J: TRBJ1-2
DNA: TGTGCCAGCAGCCAAGGGTCCCGGGGTGGCTACACCTTC
CDR3: CASSQGSRGGYTF

D: NA
V: TRBV2
size: NA
J: TRBJ1-1
DNA: TGTGCCAGCAGTGAGTTTGGGGGCGAGACTGAAGCTTTCTTT
CDR3: CASSEFGGETEAFF

D: NA
V: TRBV7-9
size: NA
J: TRBJ2-1
DNA: TGTGCCAGCAGGTACGAAGGGGACAATGAGCAGTTCTTC
CDR3: CASRYEGDNEQFF

D: NA
V: TRBV29-1
size: NA
J: TRBJ1-2
DNA: TGCAGCGTCCGCGACAGAGACAAAACTAACTATGGCTACACCTTC
CDR3: CSVRDRDKTNYGYTF

D: NA
V: TRBV3-1/TRBV3-2
size: NA
J: TRBJ1-1
DNA: TGTGCCAGCAGCCAAGAAAGATCCGCGCGAGCTTTCTTT
CDR3: CASSQERSARAFF

D: TRBD1
V: TRBV6-5
size: NA
J: TRBJ1-2
DNA: TGTGCCAGCAATAAACAGGGACAGAACTATGGCTACACCTTC
CDR3: CASNKQGQNYGYTF

D: TRBD1
V: TRBV7-6
size: NA
J: TRBJ1-1
DNA: TGTGCCAGCAGCTTAGGCGGCAGGGGGCAAACTGAAGCTTTCTTT
CDR3: CASSLGGRGQTEAFF

D: NA
V: TRBV7-9
size: NA
J: TRBJ1-2
DNA: TGTGCCAGCAGCTTAAAGGGAGAACAGAACTATGGCTACACCTTC
CDR3: CASSLKGEQNYGYTF

D: NA
V: TRBV28
size: NA
J: TRBJ2-2
DNA: TGTGCCAGCAGTGGGGCACCCAGAGCCACCGGGGAGCTGTTTTTT
CDR3: CASSGAPRATGELFF

D: TRBD1
V: TRBV27
size: few
J: TRBJ1-4
DNA: TGTGCCAGCAGTCCGCGGACAGGGCCTGAAAAACTGTTTTTT
CDR3: CASSPRTGPEKLFF

D: TRBD2
V: TRBV9
size: once
J: TRBJ2-1
DNA: TGTGCCAGCAGCGTAGCGACCGGACTAGCGGGAGGCAATGAGCAGTTCTTC
CDR3: CASSVATGLAGGNEQFF

D: TRBD2
V: TRBV5-1
size: once
J: TRBJ2-1
DNA: TGCGCCAGCAGCTTGGTGTTGGCGGGAGGGAAGGATGAGCAGTTCTTC
CDR3: CASSLVLAGGKDEQFF

D: TRBD2
V: TRBV27
size: once
J: TRBJ2-1
DNA: TGTGCCAGCAGTTTATCAGGGACTAGCGGGATCCGCTCCTACAATGAGCAGTTCTTC
CDR3: CASSLSGTSGIRSYNEQFF

D: TRBD1
V: TRBV12-5
size: NA
J: TRBJ2-2
DNA: TGTGCTAGTGGCCTGGGGACAGGGGGCACCGGGGAGCTGTTTTTT
CDR3: CASGLGTGGTGELFF